This passage covers 16 T cell receptor beta chains from one sample sequenced in a study of blood T cell repertoires in COVID-19. Libraries were prepared by immunoSEQ multiplex PCR; TCRdb keeps only in-frame clonotypes and omits some of them. The sample yields tens of thousands of clones, 87% seen once. Sequenced input: peripheral blood. The origin of the receptors is a woman between 50 and 59 years old with active or convalescent COVID-19.

The gene calls are TRBV5-8 and TRBJ2-1; D perhaps matches TRBD2 (6 bases). Germline CDR1 reads SGHTS; CDR2 reads YDEGEE. Trimming pared 4 bases from V and 4 bases from J, leaving 18 bases between. The CDR3 consists of 16 residues. The CDR3 loop is CASSPGVLGAYNEQFF. The CDR3 DNA is TGTGCCAGCAGCCCGGGGGTCCTAGGGGCGTACAATGAGCAGTTCTTC.

This sequence joins TRBV7-3 and TRBJ2-7; TRBD1 is a possible D gene (6 bases). Germline CDR1 is SGHTA and CDR2 is FQGTGA. The CDR3 consists of 14 residues. V was clipped by 2 bases and J by 1 base, with 9 bases between them. The CDR3 loop reads CASSLQGTSYEQYF. The CDR3 coding sequence is TGTGCCAGCAGCTTACAGGGGACATCCTACGAGCAGTACTTC.

J is TRBJ2-4 and V is TRBV7-8; perhaps TRBD1 as D (5 bases). This CDR3 contains 16 residues. Germline CDR1 SGHVS, CDR2 FQNEAQ. V was pared by 3 bases and J by 0 bases, with 12 bases between. The CDR3 is CASSLTEVEAKNIQYF. DNA of the CDR3: TGTGCCAGCAGCTTGACAGAGGTCGAAGCCAAAAACATTCAGTACTTC.

V is TRBV6-5 and J is TRBJ1-6; D might be TRBD1 (5 bases). Looked up from germline, CDR1 is MNHEY and CDR2 is SVGAGI. V lost 6 bases to trimming and J lost 6 bases, with 15 bases between them. This CDR3 has 15 amino acids. Written as DNA, the CDR3 is TGTGCCAGCAGACTATCGGGGACTCGTAATTCACCCCTCCACTTT. Encoded protein: CASRLSGTRNSPLHF.

This sequence joins TRBV7-8 and TRBJ2-5, with 8 nucleotides matching TRBD2. The J segment lost 5 bases and the V segment lost 2 bases, leaving 7 bases of the junction unmatched. The germline CDR1 and CDR2 sequences are SGHVS and FQNEAQ. The CDR3 is made up of 15 amino acids. The CDR3 loop is CASSLTGGARETQYF. In DNA, the CDR3 is TGTGCCAGCAGCTTAACCGGGGGGGCTCGGGAGACCCAGTACTTC.

This clone was seen a handful of times. J is TRBJ2-3 and V is TRBV9, with TRBD1 as a possible D gene (7 bases). This CDR3 region has 19 residues. Looked up from germline, CDR1 is SGDLS and CDR2 is YYNGEE. V shed 4 bases and J shed 0 bases, with 24 bases lying between them. CDR3 region: CASSPRGLRGIMSTDTQYF. CDR3 nucleotide sequence: TGTGCCAGCAGCCCCAGGGGGTTGCGGGGAATAATGAGCACAGATACGCAGTATTTT.

The J gene is TRBJ2-3, the V gene TRBV24-1; the D gene is possibly TRBD2 (6 bases). V lost 9 bases and J 2 bases, leaving 17 bases between the germline ends. The CDR3 consists of 15 residues. Germline V lookup: CDR1 KGHDR, CDR2 SFDVKD. The CDR3 region is CATAPGLSNTDTQYF. The CDR3 DNA reads TGTGCCACCGCTCCGGGACTGAGTAACACAGATACGCAGTATTTT.

The genes are TRBV24-1 and TRBJ1-2; the D gene is possibly TRBD1 (5 bases). CDR3 size: 14 residues. Germline values: CDR1 KGHDR, CDR2 SFDVKD. The ends were cut back, 4 bases at V and 2 bases at J, with 10 bases in the middle. CDR3 region: CATSDPGANYGYTF. The CDR3 DNA follows: TGTGCCACCAGTGACCCTGGGGCGAACTATGGCTACACCTTC.

The V gene is TRBV7-2, the J gene TRBJ2-4; 9 positions agree with TRBD2. Losses at the gene ends were 5 bases for V and 7 bases for J; bases not matched to a gene: 6. The germline gives CDR1 SGHTA, CDR2 FQGNSA. This CDR3 spans 14 amino acids. The CDR3 spells CASSPGTSRNIQYF. CDR3 coding DNA: TGTGCCAGCAGCCCCGGGACTAGCCGCAACATTCAGTACTTC. The variable domain in full, completed from reference TRBV7-2 and TRBJ2-4, reads GAGVSQSPSNKVTEKGKDVELRCDPISGHTALYWYRQSLGQGLEFLIYFQGNSAPDKSGLPSDRFSAERTGGSVSTLTIQRTQQEDSAVYLCASSPGTSRNIQYFGAGTRLSVL.

The V gene is TRBV11-2, the J gene TRBJ2-2; a possible D gene is TRBD1 (5 bases). The CDR3 sequence is 17 residues long. The V end was cut by 5 bases, the J end by 3 bases, with 19 bases between. CDR1 is SGHAT, CDR2 FQNNGV, per germline. CDR3 nucleotide sequence: TGTGCCAGCAGCGCGACAGAACTTCTGCGCTACACCGGGGAGCTGTTTTTT. It specifies CASSATELLRYTGELFF.

This clone was counted between two and nine times. The J gene is TRBJ1-5, the V gene TRBV20-1; D is possibly TRBD1 (5 bases). The CDR3 sequence is 18 residues long. CDR1 is DFQATT, CDR2 SNEGSKA, per germline (reference sequence). The V end was cut by 3 bases, the J end by 1 base, with 22 bases between. This chain's CDR3 is CSASVLVAGRQSNQPQHF. The CDR3 nucleotides are TGCAGTGCTAGTGTTTTAGTGGCGGGGCGGCAAAGCAATCAGCCCCAGCATTTT.

This clone was observed a few times. The V call is TRBV19, the J call TRBJ2-7; TRBD2 matches 13 bases. Per the germline V gene, CDR1 is LNHDA and CDR2 is SQIVND (reference sequence). This CDR3 region has 15 residues. V lost 5 bases to trimming and J lost 5 bases; unmatched junction nucleotides: 6. The CDR3 here is CASSRGTSGAHEQYF. The CDR3 bases are TGTGCCAGTAGTCGAGGGACTAGCGGGGCCCACGAGCAGTACTTC.

The rearrangement uses TRBV30 and TRBJ2-7, with 7 positions matching TRBD1. This CDR3 has 15 residues. Germline V lookup: CDR1 GTSNPN, CDR2 SVGIG (reference sequence). V shed 0 bases and J 3 bases; nucleotides not matched to a gene: 8. Written as DNA, the CDR3 is TGTGCCTGGAGTGTAAGAGAGGCAGGGGGCTACGAGCAGTACTTC. Translation gives CAWSVREAGGYEQYF.

The chain is built from TRBV5-1 and TRBJ1-1; 8 bases match TRBD1. Germline V gene sequence: CDR1 SGHRS, CDR2 YFSETQ. J gave up 1 base and V 6 bases, and 5 bases lay outside the gene matches. The CDR3 consists of 14 residues. In nucleotides, the CDR3 is TGCGCCAGCAACCACGGGACAGGGAACACTGAAGCTTTCTTT. It is translated as CASNHGTGNTEAFF.

CDR3: CASSYFPRWASGAEGTQYF. The CDR3 DNA follows: TGTGCCAGCAGCTATTTCCCGAGGTGGGCTAGCGGGGCTGAAGGTACGCAGTATTTT. The chain couples TRBV27 to TRBJ2-3, with 9 bases lining up with TRBD2. The CDR3 covers 19 residues. J gave up 8 bases and V 6 bases, and 24 bases lay outside the gene matches. The germline gives CDR1 MNHEY, CDR2 SMNVEV (reference sequence).

The chain couples TRBV4-1 to TRBJ1-5, with TRBD1 matching 9 bases. The V segment lost 2 bases and the J segment 6 bases; nucleotides outside the gene matches: 8. Germline V gene lookup returns CDR1 MGHRA and CDR2 YSYEKL. This CDR3 has 16 amino acids. The CDR3 spells CASSQLDRGTGQPQHF. The CDR3 DNA sequence: TGCGCCAGCAGCCAACTGGACAGGGGCACTGGTCAGCCCCAGCATTTT.